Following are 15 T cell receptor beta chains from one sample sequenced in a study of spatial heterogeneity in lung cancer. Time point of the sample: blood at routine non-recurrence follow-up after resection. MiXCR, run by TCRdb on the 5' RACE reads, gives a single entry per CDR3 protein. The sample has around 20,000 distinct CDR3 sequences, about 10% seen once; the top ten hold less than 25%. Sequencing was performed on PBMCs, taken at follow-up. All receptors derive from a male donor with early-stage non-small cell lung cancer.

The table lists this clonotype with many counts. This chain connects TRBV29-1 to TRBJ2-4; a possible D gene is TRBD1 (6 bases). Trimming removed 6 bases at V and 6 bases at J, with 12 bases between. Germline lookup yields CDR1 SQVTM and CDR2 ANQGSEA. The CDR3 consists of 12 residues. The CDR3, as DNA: TGCAGCGTCGCCATACAGGGAAACATTCAGTACTTC. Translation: CSVAIQGNIQYF.

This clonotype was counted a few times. The CDR3 nucleotides are TGCAGCGTTGAAGAGGGTTCCGAGATCTACGAGCAGTACTTC. Protein: CSVEEGSEIYEQYF. V is TRBV29-1 and J is TRBJ2-7; no clear D. Germline lookup yields CDR1 SQVTM and CDR2 ANQGSEA. This CDR3 spans 14 amino acids. V was clipped by 0 bases and J by 3 bases, with 12 bases between them.

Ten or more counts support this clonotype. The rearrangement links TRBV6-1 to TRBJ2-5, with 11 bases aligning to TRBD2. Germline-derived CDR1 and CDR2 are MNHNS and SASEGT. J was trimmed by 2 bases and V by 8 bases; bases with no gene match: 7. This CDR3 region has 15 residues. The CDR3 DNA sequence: TGTGCCAGCCTCCGACTAGCGGGGCGGCAAGAGACCCAGTACTTC. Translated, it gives CASLRLAGRQETQYF.

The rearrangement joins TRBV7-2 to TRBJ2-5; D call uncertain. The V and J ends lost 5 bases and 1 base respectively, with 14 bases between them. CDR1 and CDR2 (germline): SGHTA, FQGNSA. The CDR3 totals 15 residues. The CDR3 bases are TGTGCCAGCAGCCCCCCCCTTACAGCCCAAGAGACCCAGTACTTC. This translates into CASSPPLTAQETQYF. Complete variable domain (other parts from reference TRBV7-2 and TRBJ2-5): GAGVSQSPSNKVTEKGKDVELRCDPISGHTALYWYRQSLGQGLEFLIYFQGNSAPDKSGLPSDRFSAERTGGSVSTLTIQRTQQEDSAVYLCASSPPLTAQETQYFGPGTRLLVL.

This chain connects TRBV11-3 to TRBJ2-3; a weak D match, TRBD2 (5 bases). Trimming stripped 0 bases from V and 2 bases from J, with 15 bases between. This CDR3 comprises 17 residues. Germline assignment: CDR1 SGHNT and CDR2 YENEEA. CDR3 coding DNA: TGTGCCAGCAGCTTAGAAGATGGGGTCGGGGTCACAGATACGCAGTATTTT. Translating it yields CASSLEDGVGVTDTQYF.

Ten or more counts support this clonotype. CDR3 sequence: CSARQGAYGYTF. CDR3 DNA sequence: TGCAGTGCGCGACAGGGAGCCTATGGCTACACCTTC. J is TRBJ1-2 and V is TRBV20-1; the match to TRBD1 covers 7 bases. Germline-derived CDR1 and CDR2 are DFQATT and SNEGSKA (reference sequence). The V gene end was trimmed by 6 bases and the J gene end by 4 bases; junction bases not matched to a gene: 5. The CDR3 consists of 12 residues.

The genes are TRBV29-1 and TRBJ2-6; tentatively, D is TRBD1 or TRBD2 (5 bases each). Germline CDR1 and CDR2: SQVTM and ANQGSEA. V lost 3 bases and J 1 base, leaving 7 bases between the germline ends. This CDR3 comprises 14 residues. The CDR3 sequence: CSVEGESGANVLTF. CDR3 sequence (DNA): TGCAGCGTTGAGGGGGAATCTGGGGCCAACGTCCTGACTTTC. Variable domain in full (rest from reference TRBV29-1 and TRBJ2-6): SAVISQKPSRDICQRGTSLTIQCQVDSQVTMMFWYRQQPGQSLTLIATANQGSEATYESGFVIDKFPISRPNLTFSTLTVSNMSPEDSSIYLCSVEGESGANVLTFGAGSRLTVL.

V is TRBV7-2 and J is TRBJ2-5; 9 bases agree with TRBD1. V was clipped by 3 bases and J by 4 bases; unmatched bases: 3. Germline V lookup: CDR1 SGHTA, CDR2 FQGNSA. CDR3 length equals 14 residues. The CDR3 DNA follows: TGTGCCAGCAGCTTCGACAGGGGGATAGAGACCCAGTACTTC. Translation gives CASSFDRGIETQYF.

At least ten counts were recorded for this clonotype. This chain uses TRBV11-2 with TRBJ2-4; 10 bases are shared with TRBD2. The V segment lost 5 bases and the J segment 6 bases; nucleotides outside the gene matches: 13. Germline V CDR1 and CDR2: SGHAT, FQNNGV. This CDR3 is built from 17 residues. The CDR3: CASSLYGTSVGRNIQYF. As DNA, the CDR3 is TGTGCCAGCAGCCTGTACGGGACTAGCGTGGGCAGAAACATTCAGTACTTC.

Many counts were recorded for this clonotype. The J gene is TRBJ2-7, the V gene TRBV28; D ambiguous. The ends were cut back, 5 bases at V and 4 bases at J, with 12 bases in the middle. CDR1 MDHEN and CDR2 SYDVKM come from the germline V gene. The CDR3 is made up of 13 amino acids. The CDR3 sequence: CASSRLPAYEQYF. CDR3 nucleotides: TGTGCCAGCAGTCGTTTACCAGCTTACGAGCAGTACTTC. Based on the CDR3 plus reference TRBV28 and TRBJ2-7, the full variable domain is DVKVTQSSRYLVKRTGEKVFLECVQDMDHENMFWYRQDPGLGLRLIYFSYDVKMKEKGDIPEGYSVSREKKERFSLILESASTNQTSMYLCASSRLPAYEQYFGPGTRLTVT.

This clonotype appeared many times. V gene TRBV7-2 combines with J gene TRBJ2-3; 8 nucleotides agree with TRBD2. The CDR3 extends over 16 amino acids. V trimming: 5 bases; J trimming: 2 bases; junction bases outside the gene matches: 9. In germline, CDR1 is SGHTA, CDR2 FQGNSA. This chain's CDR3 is CASSTSGGGYTDTQYF. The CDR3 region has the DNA TGTGCCAGCAGCACTTCTGGCGGGGGGTACACAGATACGCAGTATTTT.

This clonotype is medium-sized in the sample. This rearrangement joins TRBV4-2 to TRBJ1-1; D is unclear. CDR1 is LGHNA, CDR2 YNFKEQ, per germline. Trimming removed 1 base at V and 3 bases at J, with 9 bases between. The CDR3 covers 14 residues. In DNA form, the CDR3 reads TGTGCCAGCAGCCAAGGCGGCGGTGACACTGAAGCTTTCTTT. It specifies CASSQGGGDTEAFF.

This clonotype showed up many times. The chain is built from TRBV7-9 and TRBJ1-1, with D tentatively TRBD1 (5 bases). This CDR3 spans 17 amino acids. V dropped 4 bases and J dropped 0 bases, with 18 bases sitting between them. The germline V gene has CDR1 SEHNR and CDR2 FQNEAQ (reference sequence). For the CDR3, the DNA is TGTGCCAGCAGCTCGATTCAGGGAACCCCCATGAACACTGAAGCTTTCTTT. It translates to CASSSIQGTPMNTEAFF.

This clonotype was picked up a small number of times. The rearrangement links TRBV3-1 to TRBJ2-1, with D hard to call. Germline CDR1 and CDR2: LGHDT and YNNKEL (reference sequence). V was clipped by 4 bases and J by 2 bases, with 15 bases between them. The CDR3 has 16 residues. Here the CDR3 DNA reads TGTGCCAGCAGCCCCACCTCTACTCTCCCCTACAATGAGCAGTTCTTC. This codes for CASSPTSTLPYNEQFF.

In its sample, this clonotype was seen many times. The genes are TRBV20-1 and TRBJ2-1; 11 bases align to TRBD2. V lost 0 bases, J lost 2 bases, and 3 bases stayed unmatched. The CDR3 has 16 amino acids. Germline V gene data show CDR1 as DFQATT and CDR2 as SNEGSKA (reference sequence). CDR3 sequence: CSARDQLAGAYNEQFF. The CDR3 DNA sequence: TGCAGTGCTAGAGATCAACTAGCGGGGGCCTACAATGAGCAGTTCTTC.